This passage covers 7 T cell receptor beta chains from one sample sequenced in a study of T-cell reconstitution after alpha-beta-depleted transplantation in children. TCRbeta library preparation incorporated unique molecular identifiers. TCRdb re-analysed the PCR reads in MiXCR, keeping a single row per CDR3 protein. Among 200,000 to 300,000 distinct CDR3 sequences listed, roughly a quarter were seen once. The sequenced sample was PBMCs, mostly from graft donor cells, obtained 360 days after TCRalphabeta/CD19-depleted stem cell transplant. Receptors originate from a female patient aged 2-9 years who had a stem cell transplant for congenital amegakaryocytic thrombocytopenia, so the T cells may come from the graft donor.

V gene TRBV28 combines with J gene TRBJ1-4; D is perhaps TRBD1 (6 bases). Trimming shortened V by 6 bases and J by 7 bases, and 21 bases separated the two germline ends. This CDR3 region has 16 residues. In germline, CDR1 is MDHEN, CDR2 SYDVKM. As DNA, the CDR3 is TGTGCCAGCAGGACAGGTAGCCGACTTAGAGGTGAAAAACTGTTTTTT. Translating gives CASRTGSRLRGEKLFF.

The CDR3 loop reads CASSLGGVDEQFF. CDR3 DNA sequence: TGTGCCAGCAGCTTAGGGGGAGTGGATGAGCAGTTCTTC. This chain joins TRBV7-2 and TRBJ2-1, with D possibly TRBD2 on 5 matching bases. The CDR3 is made up of 13 amino acids. Trimming pared 1 base from V and 8 bases from J, leaving 9 bases between. Germline V gene data show CDR1 as SGHTA and CDR2 as FQGNSA. The full variable domain, with the rest looked up from reference TRBV7-2 and TRBJ2-1, is GAGVSQSPSNKVTEKGKDVELRCDPISGHTALYWYRQSLGQGLEFLIYFQGNSAPDKSGLPSDRFSAERTGGSVSTLTIQRTQQEDSAVYLCASSLGGVDEQFFGPGTRLTVL.

CDR3 loop: CASSLIWGEKAFF. DNA of the CDR3: TGTGCCAGCAGCTTAATTTGGGGGGAAAAAGCTTTCTTT. The V call is TRBV12-3 or TRBV12-4, the J call TRBJ1-1; a weak D match, TRBD1 (5 bases). The CDR3 consists of 13 residues. V lost 6 bases, J lost 9 bases, and 17 bases lay in between.

This clonotype was found a few times. The chain combines TRBV28 with TRBJ2-3; 7 bases are shared with TRBD2. V shed 8 bases, J shed 0 bases, and the junction held 2 bases outside the gene matches. The CDR3 has 13 amino acids. Germline assignment: CDR1 MDHEN and CDR2 SYDVKM. CDR3 sequence reads: CASGLESTDTQYF. CDR3 DNA sequence: TGTGCCAGCGGACTAGAGAGCACAGATACGCAGTATTTT.

This chain connects TRBV15 to TRBJ1-1, with D possibly TRBD1 on 6 matching bases. V was cut by 0 bases and J by 5 bases, with 10 bases left in between. Looked up from germline, CDR1 is LNHNV and CDR2 is YYDKDF (reference sequence). The CDR3 has 14 amino acids. In DNA, the CDR3 is TGTGCCACCAGCAGAGATCTCCAGGGGACTGAAGCTTTCTTT. Translated, it gives CATSRDLQGTEAFF.

The V call is TRBV6-5, the J call TRBJ2-5; unclear D gene. Germline values: CDR1 MNHEY, CDR2 SVGAGI. V dropped 2 bases and J dropped 0 bases, with 10 bases sitting between them. This CDR3 comprises 15 residues. As DNA, the CDR3 is TGTGCCAGCAGTTACGGGTTTCGGTACCAAGAGACCCAGTACTTC. Translated, it gives CASSYGFRYQETQYF.

The sample holds a few counts of this clonotype. The chain uses TRBV5-6 and TRBJ2-7; D is ambiguous. From germline, CDR1 is SGHDT and CDR2 YYEEEE. This CDR3 has 15 residues. Trimming pared 4 bases from V and 0 bases from J, leaving 14 bases between. The CDR3 loop reads CASSRTRRASYEQYF. Here the CDR3 DNA reads TGTGCCAGCAGCCGTACAAGGAGAGCCTCCTACGAGCAGTACTTC.